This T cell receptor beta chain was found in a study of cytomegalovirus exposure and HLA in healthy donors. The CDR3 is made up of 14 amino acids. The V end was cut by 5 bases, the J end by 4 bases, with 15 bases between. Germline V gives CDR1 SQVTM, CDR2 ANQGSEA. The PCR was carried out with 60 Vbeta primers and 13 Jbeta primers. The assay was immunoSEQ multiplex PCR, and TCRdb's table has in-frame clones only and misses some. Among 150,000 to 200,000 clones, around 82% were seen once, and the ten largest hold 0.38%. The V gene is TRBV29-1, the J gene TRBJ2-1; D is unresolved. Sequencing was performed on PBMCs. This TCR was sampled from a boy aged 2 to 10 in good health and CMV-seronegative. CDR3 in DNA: TGCAGCGTTTCCAGTCGTAGCCGGTACAATGAGCAGTTCTTC. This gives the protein CSVSSRSRYNEQFF.